The 16 T cell receptor beta chains in this list originate from one sample, sequenced in a study of breast tumors, draining lymph nodes, adjacent tissues. Axillary draining lymph nodes of breast cancer patients supplied the node samples. TCRdb processed the multiplex PCR reads anew with MiXCR; each CDR3 protein has one entry. This table holds approximately 180,000 distinct CDR3 sequences, 33% found once. Sequenced input: axillary lymph node tissue. The receptors shown here come from a female donor with breast cancer. Some clones in this sample may be carry-over from other donors' samples.

This clonotype was detected many times. The genes are TRBV9 and TRBJ2-1; 13 bases fit TRBD2. Germline V lookup: CDR1 SGDLS, CDR2 YYNGEE. The CDR3 extends over 15 amino acids. Germline trimming cut 4 bases from V and 6 bases from J; bases unmatched to any gene: 4. The CDR3 sequence is CASSSGLAGSNEQFF. As DNA, the CDR3 is TGTGCCAGCAGCTCGGGACTAGCGGGGAGCAATGAGCAGTTCTTC.

This clonotype was counted between two and nine times. Given a much more abundant clone one base away, this may be a read error. The rearrangement uses TRBV6-1 and TRBJ2-7, with a tentative D call TRBD2 (5 bases). Trimming pared 5 bases from V and 6 bases from J, leaving 14 bases between. This CDR3 comprises 13 residues. CDR1 and CDR2 (germline): MNHNS, SASEGT. The chain's CDR3 is CASSQTRGREQYF. CDR3 in DNA: TGTGCCAGCAGTCAAACACGAGGGCGCGAGCAGTACTTC.

The table lists this clonotype with many counts. This rearrangement joins TRBV18 to TRBJ1-4; D is uncertain. CDR1 and CDR2 (germline): KGHSH, LQKENI. Deletions cut 2 bases from V and 12 bases from J, with 10 bases between. This CDR3 has 12 residues. The DNA for the CDR3 is TGTGCCAGCTCACCAGCCCGGGAGCAACTGTTTTTT. Encoded protein: CASSPAREQLFF.

Ten or more counts support this clonotype. The V call is TRBV7-9, the J call TRBJ2-5; 7 bases agree with TRBD1. The CDR3 length is 15 residues. Looked up from germline, CDR1 is SEHNR and CDR2 is FQNEAQ (reference sequence). Trimming removed 6 bases from V and 4 bases from J; junction bases left unmatched: 11. Written as DNA, the CDR3 is TGTGCCAGCAGTTCTGCGACAGGGTCGAGAGAGACCCAGTACTTC. Its protein is CASSSATGSRETQYF.

In this sample, this clonotype turned up once. The rearrangement links TRBV5-6 to TRBJ2-5, with D possibly matching TRBD2 (5 bases). The germline gives CDR1 SGHDT, CDR2 YYEEEE. V lost 2 bases to trimming and J lost 1 base, with 9 bases between them. This CDR3 is 14 amino acids long. CDR3: CASSFAGLQETQYF. The CDR3 DNA sequence: TGTGCCAGCAGCTTTGCTGGACTCCAAGAGACCCAGTACTTC.

Ten or more counts support this clonotype. The CDR3 does not close with the conserved phenylalanine or tryptophan, likely indicating a read error. The J gene is TRBJ1-6, the V gene TRBV28; tentatively, D is TRBD1 (6 bases). Germline CDR1 and CDR2: MDHEN and SYDVKM. The CDR3 sequence is 14 residues long. The V end was cut by 5 bases, the J end by 9 bases, with 14 bases between. The CDR3 spells CASSRTRGGSPLHS. For the CDR3, the DNA is TGTGCCAGCAGTCGGACCAGGGGAGGTTCACCCCTCCACTCT.

The chain couples TRBV5-1 to TRBJ1-1, with D possibly TRBD1 on 5 matching bases. V lost 8 bases, J lost 5 bases, and 19 bases lay in between. Germline lookup yields CDR1 SGHRS and CDR2 YFSETQ. The CDR3 extends over 14 amino acids. DNA of the CDR3: TGCGCCAGTTCAGGGACGCACCAAGGAACTGAAGCTTTCTTT. Translating gives CASSGTHQGTEAFF.

In its sample, this clonotype was seen many times. V is TRBV5-1 and J is TRBJ2-1; 14 bases agree with TRBD2. After removal of 0 bases from V and 9 bases from J, the junction contained 2 bases not matched to a gene. The CDR3 loop spans 15 amino acids. Germline V gene sequence: CDR1 SGHRS, CDR2 YFSETQ. CDR3 coding DNA: TGCGCCAGCAGCTTGGTGACTAGCGGGGGGGCTGAGCAGTTCTTC. Its protein product is CASSLVTSGGAEQFF. Combining the CDR3 with reference TRBV5-1 and TRBJ2-1 gives the whole variable domain KAGVTQTPRYLIKTRGQQVTLSCSPISGHRSVSWYQQTPGQGLQFLFEYFSETQRNKGNFPGRFSGRQFSNSRSEMNVSTLELGDSALYLCASSLVTSGGAEQFFGPGTRLTVL.

In regard to this clonotype: One base away lies a much larger clone, so this may be a sequencing read error. The chain links TRBV28 to TRBJ1-2, with D hard to call. Trimming pared 6 bases from V and 7 bases from J, leaving 21 bases between. This CDR3 spans 15 amino acids. Germline CDR1 and CDR2: MDHEN and SYDVKM. In DNA form, the CDR3 reads TGTGCCAGCAGCGCCGGTTCCACCGCCTCCTGTGGCTACACCTTC. It yields the protein CASSAGSTASCGYTF.

This clonotype appeared many times. The chain combines TRBV4-1 with TRBJ2-5, with D maybe TRBD2 (5 bases). CDR1 is MGHRA and CDR2 is YSYEKL in the germline V gene. Trimming stripped 4 bases from V and 1 base from J, with 19 bases between. This CDR3 spans 17 amino acids. CDR3 in amino acids: CASSPTVAGSLQETQYF. The DNA of the CDR3 is TGCGCCAGCAGCCCTACGGTGGCGGGCTCCCTCCAAGAGACCCAGTACTTC.

The chain has TRBV7-8 and TRBJ1-5; the D is unclear. CDR3 length equals 13 residues. Trimming cost V 5 bases and J 7 bases, with 12 bases left between them. The V gene's germline CDR1 is SGHVS and CDR2 FQNEAQ. The CDR3 protein is CASSPGGAQPQHF. In DNA form, the CDR3 reads TGTGCCAGCAGCCCAGGAGGCGCCCAGCCCCAGCATTTT.

This clonotype occurred many times. The chain is built from TRBV30 and TRBJ1-5, with 9 bases fitting TRBD1. The CDR3 length is 16 residues. From germline, CDR1 is GTSNPN and CDR2 SVGIG (reference sequence). V trimming: 2 bases; J trimming: 3 bases; junction bases outside the gene matches: 8. DNA of the CDR3: TGTGCCTGGAGTCCGACAGGGGGTGGATACAATCAGCCCCAGCATTTT. This gives the protein CAWSPTGGGYNQPQHF.

This clonotype was counted many times. The CDR3 protein is CASSVGGATNYGYTF. CDR3 sequence (DNA): TGTGCCAGCAGCGTAGGGGGGGCCACTAACTATGGCTACACCTTC. The chain combines TRBV9 with TRBJ1-2, with a possible D match to TRBD1 (6 bases). This CDR3 spans 15 amino acids. The ends were cut back, 0 bases at V and 0 bases at J, with 9 bases in the middle. Germline CDR1 and CDR2: SGDLS and YYNGEE.

This clonotype was seen ten or more times. V usage is TRBV29-1 and J usage is TRBJ2-3, with 11 bases that match TRBD1. V dropped 8 bases and J dropped 4; count of bases not matched to a gene: 5. The CDR3 length is 13 residues. Germline V gives CDR1 SQVTM, CDR2 ANQGSEA. The CDR3 sequence is CSLDRGQSDTQYF. The CDR3, as DNA: TGCAGCTTGGACAGGGGGCAGTCAGATACGCAGTATTTT.

This clonotype was seen many times. V and J are TRBV7-3 and TRBJ2-1; TRBD1 agrees at 10 bases. V lost 5 bases to trimming and J lost 0 bases; unmatched junction nucleotides: 4. This CDR3 spans 16 amino acids. CDR1 is SGHTA and CDR2 is FQGTGA in the germline V gene. This CDR3 reads CASSDRGPSSYNEQFF. The CDR3 bases are TGTGCCAGCAGCGACAGGGGGCCAAGCTCCTACAATGAGCAGTTCTTC.

The chain couples TRBV9 to TRBJ1-6, with 9 bases identical to TRBD1. The germline V gene encodes CDR1 SGDLS and CDR2 YYNGEE. This CDR3 comprises 16 residues. V shed 0 bases and J 14 bases; nucleotides not matched to a gene: 12. The CDR3 spells CASSVGGTGYSAALHF. The DNA of the CDR3 is TGTGCCAGCAGCGTAGGAGGGACAGGGTACAGTGCGGCCCTCCACTTT.